These T cell receptor beta chains were read from a single sample in a study of blood T cell repertoires in COVID-19. Clones were sequenced by immunoSEQ multiplex PCR, and TCRdb holds only the in-frame ones, with some missing. The data show about 500,000 clones, approximately 90% seen once. Sequencing was carried out using PBMCs or T cells enriched from blood (not recorded which). The receptors stem from a woman aged 18-30 years who had recovered from COVID-19. Both conserved end residues are part of each CDR3. D genes are given only for firm matches. Clone size is shown for a subset of rows, as once, few, many or a class of expanded clone.

. | TRBJ2-7 | 14 | TRBV7-8 | . | TGTGCCAGCAGCTACTCCGGGAGCTCCTACGAGCAGTACTTC | CASSYSGSSYEQYF
. | TRBJ1-2 | 14 | TRBV13 | . | TGTGCCAGCAGCTTAGAGGGGGATTGGTATGGCTACACCTTC | CASSLEGDWYGYTF
. | TRBJ1-1 | 15 | TRBV30 | . | TGTGCCTGGAGTGTAGGGGGGGGATTGAACACTGAAGCTTTCTTT | CAWSVGGGLNTEAFF
. | TRBJ1-2 | 13 | TRBV5-6 | . | TGTGCCAGCACCCTCGACAGGACCGATGGCTACACCTTC | CASTLDRTDGYTF
TRBD1 | TRBJ1-2 | 14 | TRBV6-5 | . | TGTGCCAGCAGCACCGACCGGGACAGGAGCGGCTACACCTTC | CASSTDRDRSGYTF
TRBD2 | TRBJ2-5 | 15 | TRBV25-1 | . | TGTGCCAGCAGTCTTAGCGGGGGAGGAGGAGAGACCCAGTACTTC | CASSLSGGGGETQYF
. | TRBJ2-1 | 14 | TRBV10-2 | . | TGCGCCAGCAGTGAACGGGGGAACTACAATGAGCAGTTCTTC | CASSERGNYNEQFF
TRBD1 | TRBJ1-2 | 14 | TRBV28 | . | TGTGCCAGCAGTCCGGGACAGGGGTTTAATGGCTACACCTTC | CASSPGQGFNGYTF
TRBD1 | TRBJ1-2 | 12 | TRBV7-2 | . | TGTGCCAGCAGCTCGGACAGGGGTGGCTACACCTTC | CASSSDRGGYTF
. | TRBJ2-5 | 16 | TRBV10-3 | . | TGTGCCATCGCTCCTTCGGTCGGCGGCATTCAAGAGACCCAGTACTTC | CAIAPSVGGIQETQYF
. | TRBJ1-6 | 15 | TRBV7-8 | . | TGTGCCAGCAGCTCCAGGGGACAATGGGACTCACCCCTCCACTTT | CASSSRGQWDSPLHF
. | TRBJ2-3 | 15 | TRBV6-5 | . | TGTGCCAGCAGCCCCCTAGCATCGGGCACAGATACGCAGTATTTT | CASSPLASGTDTQYF
. | TRBJ2-1 | 14 | TRBV18 | . | TGTGCCAGCTCAATCGAAACAGGCAGGAATGAGCAGTTCTTC | CASSIETGRNEQFF
. | TRBJ1-1 | 14 | TRBV15 | once | TGTGCCACCAGCAGAGATGGGAGGGAAGATGAAGCTTTCTTT | CATSRDGREDEAFF
. | TRBJ2-5 | 13 | TRBV29-1 | . | TGCAGCGTTGAATGGTCTAGCCCAAAGACCCAGTACTTC | CSVEWSSPKTQYF
. | TRBJ2-3 | 15 | TRBV6-1 | . | TGTGCCAGCAGTGAAAACGGGGGATCCACAGATACGCAGTATTTT | CASSENGGSTDTQYF
TRBD2 | TRBJ2-3 | 14 | TRBV6-5 | . | TGTGCCAGCCGGGAGGGACTAGGCACAGATACGCAGTATTTT | CASREGLGTDTQYF
. | TRBJ1-6 | 14 | TRBV30 | once | TGTGCCTGGAGTGTAGGGGCAGTTAATTCACCCCTCCACTTT | CAWSVGAVNSPLHF
TRBD1 | TRBJ1-1 | 14 | TRBV19 | once | TGTGCCAGTAGTAGGGACAGGGAAGATGGGAGAGCTTTCTTT | CASSRDREDGRAFF
. | TRBJ1-3 | 14 | TRBV15 | once | TGTGCCACCAGAACCACAGGGAAGGGAAACACCATATATTTT | CATRTTGKGNTIYF
TRBD1 | TRBJ2-7 | 15 | TRBV7-9 | few | TGTGCCAGCAGCCCCAAGACAGGGGCCTCCTACGAGCAGTACTTC | CASSPKTGASYEQYF
. | TRBJ1-1 | 11 | TRBV28 | once | TGTGCCTGCCACAGGAACACTGAAGCTTTCTTT | CACHRNTEAFF
. | TRBJ2-2 | 16 | TRBV5-1 | . | TGCGCCAGCAGCCCGCACGTCGACAGGCGGAGCGGGGAGCTGTTTTTT | CASSPHVDRRSGELFF
TRBD2 | TRBJ2-7 | 14 | TRBV6-5 | . | TGTGCCAGCAGTTACATGTCTAGCGGGAACGAGCAGTACTTC | CASSYMSSGNEQYF
TRBD1 | TRBJ2-7 | 14 | TRBV5-1 | . | TGCGCCAGCAGCCTTGGACAGGAAAACTACGAGCAGTACTTC | CASSLGQENYEQYF
TRBD1 | TRBJ1-5 | 15 | TRBV28 | . | TGTGCCAGCAGTCAAGACAGGGGTAGCAATCAGCCCCAGCATTTT | CASSQDRGSNQPQHF
. | TRBJ2-3 | 15 | TRBV18 | once | TGTGCCAGCTCACCACAGTTTGGGCGCACAGATACGCAGTATTTT | CASSPQFGRTDTQYF
. | TRBJ1-2 | 18 | TRBV18 | . | TGTGCCAGCTCACCACGTTTGAGGTCAGGGGTGGTTTTTGATGGCTACACCTTC | CASSPRLRSGVVFDGYTF
TRBD1 | TRBJ2-4 | 16 | TRBV5-4 | . | TGTGCCAGCAGCTTTAGACAGGGGCCGGCCAAAAACATTCAGTACTTC | CASSFRQGPAKNIQYF
. | TRBJ1-3 | 14 | TRBV30 | . | TGTGCCCTCGGAGGTCGGTCCTCTGGAAACACCATATATTTT | CALGGRSSGNTIYF
. | TRBJ2-7 | 17 | TRBV2 | . | TGTGCCAGCAAAACCGTAAACCGGGACACCTACTCCTACGAGCAGTACTTC | CASKTVNRDTYSYEQYF
. | TRBJ1-1 | 13 | TRBV7-8 | . | TGTGCCAGCAGCTTACGGTTGAACACTGAAGCTTTCTTT | CASSLRLNTEAFF
. | TRBJ2-3 | 14 | TRBV6-5 | . | TGTGCCAGCAGTTACCAGCGACCCACAGATACGCAGTATTTT | CASSYQRPTDTQYF
TRBD2 | TRBJ2-1 | 15 | TRBV9 | . | TGTGCCAGCAGCCTCACTAGCGGGGATTACAATGAGCAGTTCTTC | CASSLTSGDYNEQFF
. | TRBJ2-2 | 14 | TRBV28 | . | TGTGCCAGCAGTTTTGCAGGGGCGGCCGGGGAGCTGTTTTTT | CASSFAGAAGELFF
. | TRBJ1-5 | 16 | TRBV19 | . | TGTGCCAGTAGTTCGCAGGGCGACTCCAGCAATCAGCCCCAGCATTTT | CASSSQGDSSNQPQHF
TRBD1 | TRBJ1-2 | 16 | TRBV3-1/TRBV3-2 | . | TGTGCCAGCAGCCAAGTTACAGGGGGATATAAAGATGGCTACACCTTC | CASSQVTGGYKDGYTF
. | TRBJ1-1 | 14 | TRBV6-5 | . | TGTGCCAGCAGCCCATCGACAGGAGGTACTGAAGCTTTCTTT | CASSPSTGGTEAFF
TRBD2 | TRBJ2-1 | 16 | TRBV20-1 | . | TGCAGTGCTAGTAGCGGGGGCCATACCGCCTACAATGAGCAGTTCTTC | CSASSGGHTAYNEQFF
TRBD1 | TRBJ2-3 | 14 | TRBV12-5 | . | TGTGCTAGTGGTATGGGACAGGGCACAGATACGCAGTATTTT | CASGMGQGTDTQYF
TRBD1 | TRBJ1-1 | 14 | TRBV9 | . | TGTGCCAGCAGCGAGGGACAGGGAAGGACTGAAGCTTTCTTT | CASSEGQGRTEAFF
. | TRBJ1-2 | 14 | TRBV30 | . | TGTGCCTGGAGTACCTGGGGGCCTTGGGTAGGCTACACCTTC | CAWSTWGPWVGYTF
TRBD2 | TRBJ2-2 | 14 | TRBV2 | few | TGTGCCGGCAAGGGAGGGGTGAGCACCGGGGAGCTGTTTTTT | CAGKGGVSTGELFF